Each of the 11 T cell receptor beta chains below was sequenced from the same sample in a study of CD8 T cells in Susac syndrome. The authors reverse transcribed about 0.5 to 1 ug RNA with random hexamers. TCRdb analysed the immunoSEQ multiplex PCR reads with MiXCR anew, one entry per CDR3 protein. The sample carries roughly 75,000 distinct CDR3 sequences, roughly 93% recorded once. Specimen: CD4+ T cells from PBMCs. These receptors all come from a human donor with Susac syndrome.

The chain couples TRBV5-1 to TRBJ1-6; D not resolved. Germline lookup yields CDR1 SGHRS and CDR2 YFSETQ. V dropped 0 bases and J dropped 2 bases, with 6 bases sitting between them. The CDR3 is made up of 15 amino acids. The CDR3 loop is CASSLVAAYNSPLHF. CDR3 nucleotide sequence: TGCGCCAGCAGCTTGGTGGCAGCCTATAATTCACCCCTCCACTTT.

This clonotype was picked up one time. The chain links TRBV20-1 to TRBJ1-5; 8 bases are shared with TRBD1. The V segment lost 3 bases and the J segment 3 bases; nucleotides outside the gene matches: 4. This CDR3 has 14 amino acids. Germline CDR1 is DFQATT and CDR2 is SNEGSKA (reference sequence). The CDR3 DNA reads as TGCAGTGCTAGCGAGACAGGGGCCAATCAGCCCCAGCATTTT. Its translation is CSASETGANQPQHF.

This clonotype was seen more than once but under ten times. The chain recombines TRBV20-1 with TRBJ1-2, with 9 bases lining up with TRBD1. Germline loops: CDR1 DFQATT, CDR2 SNEGSKA (reference sequence). V was pared by 5 bases and J by 2 bases, with 9 bases of the junction left unmatched. CDR3 length: 15 amino acids. CDR3 nucleotides: TGCAGTGCTCGGCCTACCGGACAGGGGAACTATGGCTACACCTTC. It is translated as CSARPTGQGNYGYTF.

The genes are TRBV4-3 and TRBJ2-7; D remains ambiguous. The CDR3 contains 17 residues. Trimming pared 0 bases from V and 2 bases from J, leaving 17 bases between. Germline CDR1 reads LGHNA; CDR2 reads YSLEER. CDR3 in DNA: TGCGCCAGCAGCCAAGAGAGTAAGTCGACACTGACCTACGAGCAGTACTTC. Residues: CASSQESKSTLTYEQYF.

CDR3 loop: CASGPGAHYGYTF. DNA for the CDR3: TGTGCCAGCGGGCCCGGGGCTCACTATGGCTACACCTTC. The chain carries TRBV2 and TRBJ1-2, with TRBD1 as a possible D gene (5 bases). Germline V gene lookup returns CDR1 SNHLY and CDR2 FYNNEI. V gave up 8 bases and J gave up 3 bases, with 13 bases separating them. The CDR3 loop spans 13 amino acids.

V and J are TRBV4-3 and TRBJ2-4; 9 bases match TRBD1. Germline values: CDR1 LGHNA, CDR2 YSLEER. J lost 1 base, V lost 4 bases, and 17 bases had no gene match. This CDR3 has 20 amino acids. Here the CDR3 DNA reads TGCGCCAGCAGCCGAAGTAAGACAGGGGGGCTTACTGGGGCCAAAAACATTCAGTACTTC. This translates into CASSRSKTGGLTGAKNIQYF.

CDR3 DNA: TGTGCCAGTACCGGACAGGCTTATGGTTCACCCCTCCACTTT. It specifies CASTGQAYGSPLHF. The V and J genes are TRBV6-1 and TRBJ1-6, with 7 bases lining up with TRBD1. CDR1 MNHNS and CDR2 SASEGT come from the germline V gene. V lost 9 bases, J lost 9 bases, and 11 bases stayed unmatched. CDR3 length equals 14 residues.

The chain is built from TRBV6-2 or TRBV6-3 and TRBJ1-6; 7 positions agree with TRBD1. Germline loops: CDR1 MNHEY, CDR2 SVGEGT. V was clipped by 7 bases and J by 5 bases; unmatched bases: 11. This CDR3 region has 16 residues. CDR3 coding DNA: TGTGCCAGCAAGTTTGGACAGGCGACAAATAATTCACCCCTCCACTTT. It is translated as CASKFGQATNNSPLHF.

The V gene is TRBV30, the J gene TRBJ2-1, with D possibly TRBD2 on 5 matching bases. Germline CDR1 and CDR2: GTSNPN and SVGIG (reference sequence). The CDR3 covers 14 residues. V was trimmed by 2 bases and J by 3 bases, leaving 11 bases between them. CDR3 in amino acids: CAWSPPGSYNEQFF. The CDR3 nucleotides are TGTGCCTGGAGTCCCCCGGGGAGCTACAATGAGCAGTTCTTC.

The V call is TRBV28, the J call TRBJ2-5, with D perhaps TRBD1 or TRBD2 (6 bases each). CDR3 length equals 13 residues. V gave up 3 bases and J gave up 5 bases, with 10 bases separating them. The germline CDR1 and CDR2 sequences are MDHEN and SYDVKM. CDR3 protein: CASSLGGEETQYF. CDR3 bases: TGTGCCAGCAGTTTGGGGGGCGAGGAGACCCAGTACTTC.

The V gene is TRBV6-1, the J gene TRBJ2-6, with unresolved D. V lost 0 bases and J lost 1, with 4 bases in between. The CDR3 length is 15 residues. Germline V gene lookup returns CDR1 MNHNS and CDR2 SASEGT. The CDR3 bases are TGTGCCAGCAGTGAAGCGGGGTCTGGGGCCAACGTCCTGACTTTC. Its translation: CASSEAGSGANVLTF.